These 3 T cell receptor beta chains came from one sample sequenced in a study of PD-1 blockade in classical Hodgkin lymphoma (dated by TCRdb to the early 2020s). Library method: the immunoSEQ multiplex PCR assay. TCRdb re-hosts the immuneACCESS table, in-frame sequences only. Its copies lack some clones; in the studies checked, an unresolved V gene accounts for under half of them, and the cause for the rest is not known. The table for this sample lists approximately 13,000 clones; 90% to 95% of them were counted only once. 20% of the sample belongs to the ten largest clones. This specimen's time point label, interpreted: cycle 1 day 1 (C1D1), immediately before nivolumab initiation. Every trial patient had relapsed after autologous stem cell transplantation, and cohorts A, B and C differed in prior brentuximab vedotin exposure. Specimen: peripheral blood mononuclear cells (PBMCs), collected at baseline. These receptors came from a human donor with classical Hodgkin lymphoma.

This chain joins TRBV6-5 and TRBJ2-7; D is perhaps TRBD1 or TRBD2 (6 bases each). The CDR3 totals 14 residues. Trimming stripped 11 bases from V and 0 bases from J, with 17 bases between. The germline V gene has CDR1 MNHEY and CDR2 SVGAGI. The CDR3 DNA follows: TGTGCCGGACAAACAGGGCGGGGCTCCTACGAGCAGTACTTC. It is translated as CAGQTGRGSYEQYF.

The V and J genes are TRBV9 and TRBJ2-3, with D perhaps TRBD1 or TRBD2 (5 bases each). The CDR3 extends over 14 amino acids. The germline CDR1 and CDR2 sequences are SGDLS and YYNGEE. Trimming removed 0 bases at V and 0 bases at J, with 5 bases between. The CDR3 protein is CASSVGDSTDTQYF. DNA of the CDR3: TGTGCCAGCAGCGTAGGGGACAGCACAGATACGCAGTATTTT.

V and J are TRBV9 and TRBJ2-3, with 9 positions matching TRBD2. Germline V gives CDR1 SGDLS, CDR2 YYNGEE. The junction had 14 bases not matched to a gene; V was cut back by 3 bases and J by 3 bases. This CDR3 has 18 residues. CDR3 sequence: CASSASLSSGTGTDTQYF. As DNA, the CDR3 is TGTGCCAGCAGCGCCTCCTTATCTAGCGGGACGGGGACAGATACGCAGTATTTT.